Sequencing of this T cell receptor (beta chain) was carried out in a study of T cells in Graves' hyperthyroidism and ophthalmopathy. This clonotype was observed many times. Amplified regions were TCR beta CDR3 sequences from RNA transcripts. A first-round RT-PCR of the TCR CDR3 used the HTBI primer set. TCRdb processed the multiplex PCR reads anew with MiXCR; each CDR3 protein has one entry. The sample yields over 500,000 distinct CDR3 sequences, about 16% seen once. Clinical Activity Scores of at least 3, NOSPECS grades of at least 4 and durations under 3 months characterized ophthalmopathy patients. Any patient presenting with uncontrolled infection, other autoimmune disease, pregnancy or lactation was left out. Germline CDR1 and CDR2: DFQATT and SNEGSKA (reference sequence). The V gene end was trimmed by 3 bases and the J gene end by 8 bases; junction bases not matched to a gene: 10. The CDR3 runs to 14 residues.

Sequencing was carried out using blood. The rearrangement joins TRBV20-1 to TRBJ2-1; 7 positions match TRBD1. The sequence was collected from a woman aged 25 to 45 with Graves' ophthalmopathy. The CDR3 loop is CSARDDRVPYEQFF. The CDR3 DNA sequence: TGCAGTGCTAGGGATGACAGGGTCCCGTATGAGCAGTTCTTC.